Listed below are T cell receptor beta chains from one sample, sequenced in a study of blood T cell repertoires in COVID-19. Method: immunoSEQ multiplex PCR; TCRdb's copy keeps in-frame clones and lacks some. The table has tens of thousands of clones, 80% to 95% seen once; the top ten hold about 3%. The sequenced material came from peripheral blood. These receptors were collected from a man between 70 and 80 years old with active COVID-19. The CDR3 runs from the conserved cysteine through the conserved F or W. D genes are given only for firm matches. Clone size appears in some rows only: once, few, many, or a class for an expanded clone.

once	TRBV7-9	TRBJ1-2	TRBD1	16	CASSLVVGTGVDGYTF	TGTGCCAGCAGCTTAGTAGTGGGGACAGGGGTGGATGGCTACACCTTC
-	TRBV5-1	TRBJ2-1	TRBD2	16	CASSPRASGNYNEQFF	TGCGCCAGCAGCCCTCGAGCTAGCGGGAACTACAATGAGCAGTTCTTC
-	TRBV6-5	TRBJ1-4	TRBD1	14	CASREDRANEKLFF	TGTGCCAGCAGAGAGGACAGGGCTAATGAAAAACTGTTTTTT
-	TRBV5-6	TRBJ2-1	-	12	CASSLMEYEQFF	TGTGCCAGCAGCTTGATGGAGTATGAGCAGTTCTTC
-	TRBV4-1	TRBJ2-1	-	16	CASSRNPVERTNEQFF	TGCGCCAGCAGCCGAAATCCGGTTGAGCGGACTAATGAGCAGTTCTTC
-	TRBV6-5	TRBJ1-3	TRBD1	14	CASAKRTGGNTIYF	TGTGCCAGCGCCAAGAGGACAGGTGGAAACACCATATATTTT
-	TRBV7-3	TRBJ1-1	-	15	CASSLNLGAGTEAFF	TGTGCCAGCAGCTTAAATCTTGGGGCGGGGACTGAAGCTTTCTTT
-	TRBV7-6	TRBJ1-1	-	13	CASSLGGDTEAFF	TGTGCCAGCAGCTTAGGCGGGGACACTGAAGCTTTCTTT
-	TRBV11-2	TRBJ2-7	TRBD1	15	CASSLGGTVSYEQYF	TGTGCCAGCAGCTTAGGTGGGACAGTCTCCTACGAGCAGTACTTC
-	TRBV5-1	TRBJ2-3	TRBD1	15	CASGPRQGATDTQYF	TGCGCCAGCGGCCCAAGACAGGGCGCAACAGATACGCAGTATTTT
-	TRBV4-1	TRBJ2-3	TRBD2	16	CASSHKTSGEMYTQYF	TGCGCCAGCAGCCACAAGACTAGCGGGGAAATGTATACGCAGTATTTT
-	TRBV6-2/TRBV6-3	TRBJ2-7	TRBD2	14	CASSLPSGTYEQYF	TGTGCCAGCAGTTTACCTAGCGGGACCTACGAGCAGTACTTC
-	TRBV6-5	TRBJ1-2	-	13	CASSYWSGEGYTF	TGTGCCAGCAGTTACTGGTCAGGGGAGGGCTACACCTTC
-	TRBV5-1	TRBJ1-6	-	15	CASSLEGNLNSPLHF	TGCGCCAGCAGCTTGGAGGGGAATCTTAATTCACCCCTCCACTTT
-	TRBV4-3	TRBJ2-5	TRBD1	16	CASSLGTGGGQETQYF	TGCGCCAGCAGCCTCGGGACAGGGGGTGGTCAAGAGACCCAGTACTTC
-	TRBV18	TRBJ1-1	-	14	CASSRAGSTTEAFF	TGTGCCAGCTCACGAGCTGGTAGTACCACTGAAGCTTTCTTT
-	TRBV19	TRBJ2-1	TRBD2	15	CASSPSGGIYNEQFF	TGTGCCAGTAGTCCGAGCGGGGGAATTTACAATGAGCAGTTCTTC
-	TRBV5-1	TRBJ2-1	TRBD2	15	CASSLAWLAGDEQFF	TGCGCCAGCAGCTTGGCTTGGCTAGCGGGTGATGAGCAGTTCTTC
-	TRBV4-1	TRBJ2-3	-	15	CASSQGGPLTDTQYF	TGCGCCAGCAGCCAAGGGGGCCCCCTCACAGATACGCAGTATTTT
-	TRBV5-1	TRBJ1-6	-	15	CASSWGGQGGSPLHF	TGCGCCAGCAGCTGGGGAGGGCAGGGAGGCTCACCCCTCCACTTT
-	TRBV5-1	TRBJ2-5	TRBD2	16	CASSSSLAGGLETQYF	TGCGCCAGCAGCTCTTCCCTTGCGGGGGGATTAGAGACCCAGTACTTC
-	TRBV28	TRBJ1-5	-	12	CASSFGGEPQHF	TGTGCCAGCAGTTTTGGGGGGGAGCCCCAGCATTTT
-	TRBV4-2	TRBJ2-5	-	12	CASSHLAETQYF	TGTGCCAGCAGCCACCTAGCGGAGACCCAGTACTTC
-	TRBV7-2	TRBJ1-3	-	16	CASSLGITDSGNTIYF	TGTGCCAGCAGCTTAGGGATTACAGACTCTGGAAACACCATATATTTT
-	TRBV7-7	TRBJ2-1	TRBD2	17	CASSLGSGTRKMNEQFF	TGTGCTAGCAGCTTAGGGAGTGGGACTAGAAAGATGAATGAGCAGTTCTTC
-	TRBV19	TRBJ1-5	-	15	CASSASGGAGQPQHF	TGTGCCAGTAGTGCTTCGGGCGGCGCGGGGCAGCCCCAGCATTTT
-	TRBV6-5	TRBJ2-7	TRBD1	15	CASSYSGTGKYEQYF	TGTGCCAGCAGTTACTCGGGGACAGGGAAGTACGAGCAGTACTTC
-	TRBV19	TRBJ1-2	TRBD1	15	CASSPSGTGIYGYTF	TGTGCCAGTAGTCCAAGCGGGACAGGGATCTATGGCTACACCTTC
-	TRBV11-3	TRBJ2-7	-	12	CASSRGVFEQYF	TGTGCCAGCAGCCGGGGTGTATTCGAGCAGTACTTC
-	TRBV7-9	TRBJ1-1	-	15	CASSPQTGKNTEAFF	TGTGCCAGCAGCCCACAGACAGGCAAGAACACTGAAGCTTTCTTT
-	TRBV19	TRBJ2-5	-	14	CASSMMSGQETQYF	TGTGCCAGTAGTATGATGTCGGGACAAGAGACCCAGTACTTC
-	TRBV7-7	TRBJ2-7	TRBD1	15	CASSTNRGSLYEQYF	TGTGCTAGCAGCACAAACAGGGGGTCCTTATACGAGCAGTACTTC
-	TRBV11-2	TRBJ2-1	TRBD2	12	CASSSHWGGQFF	TGTGCCAGCAGCTCGCACTGGGGGGGGCAGTTCTTC
-	TRBV18	TRBJ1-4	TRBD1	19	CASSLTGTGVMATNEKLFF	TGTGCCAGCTCACTAACCGGGACAGGGGTTATGGCAACTAATGAAAAACTGTTTTTT
-	TRBV2	TRBJ2-2	TRBD1	14	CATHSGTGFGELFF	TGTGCCACTCACTCCGGGACAGGGTTCGGGGAGCTGTTTTTT
once	TRBV5-8	TRBJ1-1	-	13	CASSLQVDTEAFF	TGTGCCAGCAGCCTACAGGTGGACACTGAAGCTTTCTTT
-	TRBV7-9	TRBJ2-2	-	17	CASSWGRDSSNTGELFF	TGTGCCAGCAGCTGGGGGCGGGACAGTTCGAACACCGGGGAGCTGTTTTTT
-	TRBV12-5	TRBJ1-2	TRBD1	17	CASGLVPTGGVNYGYTF	TGTGCTAGTGGTTTGGTACCCACAGGGGGTGTAAACTATGGCTACACCTTC
-	TRBV3-1/TRBV3-2	TRBJ2-6	-	16	CASTPGGGAGANVLTF	TGTGCCAGCACCCCAGGTGGGGGCGCTGGGGCCAACGTCCTGACTTTC
-	TRBV7-2	TRBJ2-1	TRBD2	16	CASSLNSGGRYNEQFF	TGTGCCAGCAGCTTAAATAGCGGGGGGCGGTACAATGAGCAGTTCTTC
once	TRBV25-1	TRBJ1-3	-	14	CASSERGGGNTIYF	TGTGCCAGCAGTGAACGGGGAGGGGGAAACACCATATATTTT
-	TRBV19	TRBJ2-7	TRBD2	15	CASSIGGGAFYEQYF	TGTGCCAGTAGTATCGGCGGGGGGGCCTTCTACGAGCAGTACTTC
-	TRBV11-1	TRBJ2-1	TRBD2	13	CASSLGLAHEQFF	TGTGCCAGCAGCCTGGGACTAGCCCATGAGCAGTTCTTC
-	TRBV2	TRBJ1-3	-	13	CARGGLSGNTIYF	TGTGCCAGAGGGGGTTTGTCTGGAAACACCATATATTTT
once	TRBV10-1	TRBJ2-3	-	13	CASWWGPTDTQYF	TGCGCCAGCTGGTGGGGCCCCACAGATACGCAGTATTTT
-	TRBV20-1	TRBJ2-5	-	10	CSALRETQYF	TGCAGTGCTCTCAGAGAGACCCAGTACTTC
-	TRBV3-1/TRBV3-2	TRBJ2-3	-	14	CASSPFTSTDTQYF	TGTGCCAGCAGCCCCTTTACTAGCACAGATACGCAGTATTTT
-	TRBV5-1	TRBJ1-5	-	13	CASSPLGDQPQHF	TGCGCCAGCAGCCCTCTGGGAGATCAGCCCCAGCATTTT
-	TRBV4-1	TRBJ2-4	TRBD2	18	CASSQGLAGGPKPNIQYF	TGCGCCAGCAGCCAGGGACTAGCGGGGGGGCCAAAACCAAACATTCAGTACTTC
-	TRBV19	TRBJ2-2	TRBD2	15	CASRSGGSNTGELFF	TGTGCCAGTAGGAGCGGGGGATCGAACACCGGGGAGCTGTTTTTT
-	TRBV6-5	TRBJ1-6	TRBD1	13	CAAKQGAGSPLHF	TGTGCCGCGAAACAGGGGGCTGGTTCACCCCTCCACTTT
-	TRBV7-8	TRBJ2-3	TRBD2	17	CASSAGRSGASTDTQYF	TGTGCCAGCAGCGCAGGGCGTAGCGGGGCTAGCACAGATACGCAGTATTTT
-	TRBV7-2	TRBJ1-2	TRBD1	19	CASSPSVLGQRKSNYGYTF	TGTGCCAGCAGCCCATCCGTTCTGGGACAGCGAAAATCTAACTATGGCTACACCTTC